Listed below are T cell receptor beta chains from one sample, sequenced in a study of blood T cell repertoires in COVID-19. Profiled with immunoSEQ multiplex PCR; TCRdb holds only in-frame clones, not every one. The top ten clones hold 3% to 3.5% of a sample with about 150,000 clones, 80% to 90% of them seen once. Sequenced: PBMCs or T cells enriched from blood (not recorded which). These receptors were obtained from a woman in her 50s with acute COVID-19. Each CDR3 is given with its conserved first and last residue. Each record gives: V gene, J gene, clone size, D gene, CDR3 protein, CDR3 DNA. A D gene is named only where the DNA matches it firmly. Clone size is given for some rows only: seen once, a few or many times, or a class if the clone is expanded.

TRBV7-9,TRBJ2-7,.,.,CASSLVGIRPEANEQYF,TGTGCCAGCAGCTTAGTCGGCATCCGCCCCGAGGCCAACGAGCAGTACTTC
TRBV24-1,TRBJ2-7,.,.,CATSDSRAPYEQYF,TGTGCCACCAGTGATTCCAGGGCCCCCTACGAGCAGTACTTC
TRBV7-9,TRBJ1-2,.,.,CASSLDQGPEGYTF,TGTGCCAGCAGCTTAGATCAGGGGCCGGAGGGCTACACCTTC
TRBV5-4,TRBJ2-5,.,TRBD2,CASSSRTSGPFRETQYF,TGTGCCAGCAGCTCTAGGACTAGCGGGCCCTTTCGGGAGACCCAGTACTTC
TRBV12-3/TRBV12-4,TRBJ2-5,.,.,CASSLLAGETQYF,TGTGCCAGCAGTCTGTTGGCGGGAGAGACCCAGTACTTC
TRBV7-2,TRBJ2-1,.,.,CASILGLGAYNEQFF,TGTGCCAGCATCTTAGGACTGGGGGCATACAATGAGCAGTTCTTC
TRBV5-4,TRBJ1-2,.,TRBD1,CASSRSGTGGGSYGYTF,TGTGCCAGCAGCCGATCCGGGACAGGGGGGGGTAGCTATGGCTACACCTTC
TRBV11-3,TRBJ1-4,.,TRBD1,CASSPQGVGGEKLFF,TGTGCCAGCAGCCCGCAGGGGGTAGGTGGTGAAAAACTGTTTTTT
TRBV19,TRBJ1-5,few,.,CASSILEGGSNQPQHF,TGTGCCAGTAGTATTTTGGAGGGAGGGAGCAATCAGCCCCAGCATTTT
TRBV4-2,TRBJ2-5,.,.,CASSLGGQKETQYF,TGTGCCAGCAGCCTCGGCGGACAGAAAGAGACCCAGTACTTC
TRBV6-1,TRBJ1-3,.,TRBD1,CASREGQGSGNTIYF,TGTGCCAGCAGAGAAGGACAGGGCTCTGGAAACACCATATATTTT
TRBV3-1/TRBV3-2,TRBJ2-7,.,TRBD2,CASSQDLTSGRIEQYF,TGTGCCAGCAGCCAAGATCTTACTAGCGGGAGGATCGAGCAGTACTTC
TRBV3-1/TRBV3-2,TRBJ2-5,.,.,CASSQEQEGGQGETQYF,TGTGCCAGCAGCCAAGAACAGGAGGGAGGGCAGGGGGAGACCCAGTACTTC
TRBV4-3,TRBJ2-2,.,.,CASAGPTNTGELFF,TGCGCCAGCGCGGGACCGACGAACACCGGGGAGCTGTTTTTT
TRBV19,TRBJ2-3,.,TRBD2,CASSMGTGGDTQYF,TGTGCCAGTAGTATGGGGACGGGGGGAGATACGCAGTATTTT
TRBV4-1,TRBJ1-2,.,.,CASSQDHWDVSPVGEYYGYTF,TGCGCCAGCAGCCAAGATCACTGGGATGTAAGCCCGGTTGGGGAGTACTATGGCTACACCTTC
TRBV20-1,TRBJ2-1,.,.,CSASLNNEQFF,TGCAGTGCTAGTTTAAACAATGAGCAGTTCTTC
TRBV27,TRBJ2-3,.,TRBD1,CASRRGQGIWTDTQYF,TGTGCCAGCAGGAGGGGACAGGGGATATGGACAGATACGCAGTATTTT
TRBV4-1,TRBJ1-2,few,.,CASSQVEGMGYGYTF,TGCGCCAGCAGCCAAGTAGAGGGAATGGGCTATGGCTACACCTTC
TRBV19,TRBJ1-2,.,.,CASSIQGPATYGYTF,TGTGCCAGTAGTATCCAGGGCCCCGCGACCTATGGCTACACCTTC